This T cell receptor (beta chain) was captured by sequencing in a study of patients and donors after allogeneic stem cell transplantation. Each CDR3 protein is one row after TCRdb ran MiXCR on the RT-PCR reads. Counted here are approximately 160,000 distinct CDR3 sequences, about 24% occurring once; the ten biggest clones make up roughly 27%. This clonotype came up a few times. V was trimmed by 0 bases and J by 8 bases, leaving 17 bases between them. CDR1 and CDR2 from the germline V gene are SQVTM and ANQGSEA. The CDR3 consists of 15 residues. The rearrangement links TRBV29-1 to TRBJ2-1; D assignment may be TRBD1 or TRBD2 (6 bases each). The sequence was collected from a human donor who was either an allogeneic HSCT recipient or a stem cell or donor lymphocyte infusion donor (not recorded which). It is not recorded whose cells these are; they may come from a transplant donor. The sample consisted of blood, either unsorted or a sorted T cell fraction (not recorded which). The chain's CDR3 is CSVEDYRRGVDEQFF. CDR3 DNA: TGCAGCGTTGAAGATTACAGGAGGGGGGTTGATGAGCAGTTCTTC.